This T cell receptor (beta chain) was sequenced during a study of shared clonotypes between healthy human individuals. This CDR3 comprises 15 residues. V gave up 3 bases and J gave up 5 bases, with 14 bases separating them. In germline, CDR1 is WSHSY, CDR2 SAAADI. An approximately 180 ng quantity of DNA, roughly 30,000 T cell genomes, went into the sorted-subset replicate PCRs. Assay: immunoSEQ multiplex PCR; the TCRdb copy retains only in-frame clones and omits some. The sample holds some 2,500,000 clones, just under 95% seen once. This clonotype was obtained from a man aged 18 to 29 in good health. Some clones in this sample may be carry-over from other donors' samples. The sample consisted of naive CD4+ T cells from PBMCs. Subset given: CD45RA+ positively selected. The chain joins TRBV10-2 to TRBJ1-5; possible D gene TRBD1, 5 bases. DNA for the CDR3: TGCGCCAGCAGTGACGGGTTGGGGGATTATCAGCCCCAGCATTTT. It codes for CASSDGLGDYQPQHF.